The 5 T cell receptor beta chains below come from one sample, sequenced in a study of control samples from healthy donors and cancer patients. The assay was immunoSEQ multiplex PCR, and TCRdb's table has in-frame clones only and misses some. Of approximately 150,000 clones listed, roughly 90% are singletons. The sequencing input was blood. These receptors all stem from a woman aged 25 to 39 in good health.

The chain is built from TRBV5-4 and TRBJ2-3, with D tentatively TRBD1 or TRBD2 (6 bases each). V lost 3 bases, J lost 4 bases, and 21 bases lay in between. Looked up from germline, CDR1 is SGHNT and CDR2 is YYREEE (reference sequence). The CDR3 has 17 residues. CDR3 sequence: CASSSGGGLPQSDTQYF. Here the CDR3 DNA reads TGTGCCAGCAGCTCCGGAGGGGGGTTACCGCAGTCAGATACGCAGTATTTT.

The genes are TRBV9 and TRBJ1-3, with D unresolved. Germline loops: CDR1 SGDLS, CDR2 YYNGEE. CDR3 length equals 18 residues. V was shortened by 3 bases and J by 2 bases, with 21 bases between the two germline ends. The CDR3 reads CASSGRGSPGEPGNTIYF. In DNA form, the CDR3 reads TGTGCCAGCAGCGGTAGAGGCAGCCCCGGGGAGCCTGGAAACACCATATATTTT.

CDR3 sequence reads: CASSTFSMGVQPQHF. The CDR3 DNA is TGTGCCAGCAGCACGTTTTCCATGGGGGTTCAGCCCCAGCATTTT. This chain connects TRBV28 to TRBJ1-5; possible D gene TRBD1, 5 bases. V dropped 6 bases and J dropped 6 bases, with 18 bases sitting between them. Germline-derived CDR1 and CDR2 are MDHEN and SYDVKM. The CDR3 consists of 15 residues.

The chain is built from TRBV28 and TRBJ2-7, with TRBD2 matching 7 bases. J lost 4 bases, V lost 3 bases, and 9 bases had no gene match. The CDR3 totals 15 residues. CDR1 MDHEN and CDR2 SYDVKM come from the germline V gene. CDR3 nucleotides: TGTGCCAGCAGTTTCAGTCCTAGCGGAAATTACGAGCAGTACTTC. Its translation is CASSFSPSGNYEQYF.

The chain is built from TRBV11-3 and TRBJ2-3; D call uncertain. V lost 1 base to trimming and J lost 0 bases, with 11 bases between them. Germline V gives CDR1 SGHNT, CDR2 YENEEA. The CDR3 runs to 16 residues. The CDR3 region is CASSLGTSLSTDTQYF. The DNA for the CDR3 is TGTGCCAGCAGCTTAGGAACGAGCCTAAGCACAGATACGCAGTATTTT.